This T cell receptor beta chain was recorded in a study of T cells in Graves' hyperthyroidism and ophthalmopathy. PBMCs were obtained from over 8.5 ml fresh peripheral blood. The table lists this clonotype with a few counts. CDR3 size: 14 residues. CDR1 is SGHNT and CDR2 is YENEEA in the germline V gene. V lost 2 bases and J lost 6; bases outside the gene matches: 4. It was RNA transcripts that yielded the amplified TCR beta CDR3 regions. Researchers ran a first-round RT-PCR on the TCR CDR3 using the HTBI primer set. TCRdb independently ran MiXCR on the multiplex PCR reads; one entry per CDR3 protein. This table holds roughly 700,000 distinct CDR3 sequences, roughly 17% found once.

This TCR was sampled from a man aged 50 to 60 with Graves' hyperthyroidism. The V call is TRBV11-3, the J call TRBJ2-1; TRBD1 matches 7 bases. Sequenced sample: blood. CDR3 in amino acids: CASSLRGGGNEQFF. CDR3 DNA sequence: TGTGCCAGCAGCTTAAGAGGGGGCGGCAATGAGCAGTTCTTC.